What follows describes a single T cell receptor beta chain. Its specificity is not known. The authors made TCR beta libraries by quantitative 5'-RACE with molecular barcodes. TCRdb ran MiXCR on the 5' RACE reads and lists one entry per CDR3 protein. The data contain about 220,000 distinct CDR3 sequences, around 18% of them seen just once; the ten biggest clones take up about two fifths. This sample stems from a study of CD8 T cells in ankylosing spondylitis. General study results and limits: In reactive arthritis synovial fluid and blood, some motif variants had been reported before. A TCR beta motif of several highly homologous variants appeared characteristic of ankylosing spondylitis blood. The authors reported significant enrichment of disease-linked clones in matched ankylosing spondylitis synovial fluid.

Sequences were obtained from blood, either unsorted or a sorted T cell fraction (not recorded which). The sequence derives from a male donor with ankylosing spondylitis.

For the CDR3, the DNA is TGCGCCAGCAGCCAAGTGCCGCTCACCCAATACAATGAGCAGTTCTTC. Protein: CASSQVPLTQYNEQFF. This rearrangement joins TRBV4-1 to TRBJ2-1; D uncertain. The CDR3 loop spans 16 amino acids. Trimming took 1 base from V and 4 from J, leaving 14 bases between them. Germline CDR1 reads MGHRA; CDR2 reads YSYEKL.